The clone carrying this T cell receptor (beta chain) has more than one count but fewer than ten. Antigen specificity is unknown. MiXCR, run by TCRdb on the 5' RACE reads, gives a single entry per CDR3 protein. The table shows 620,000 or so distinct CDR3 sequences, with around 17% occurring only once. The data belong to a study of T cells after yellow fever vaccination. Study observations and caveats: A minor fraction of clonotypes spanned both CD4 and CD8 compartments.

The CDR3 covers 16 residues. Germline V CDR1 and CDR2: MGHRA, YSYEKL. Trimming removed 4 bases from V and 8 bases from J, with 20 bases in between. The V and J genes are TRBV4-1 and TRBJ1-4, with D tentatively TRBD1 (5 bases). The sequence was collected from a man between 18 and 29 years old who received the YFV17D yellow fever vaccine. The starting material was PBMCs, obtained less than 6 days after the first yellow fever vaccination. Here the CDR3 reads CASSRSSGTTEEKLFF. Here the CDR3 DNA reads TGCGCCAGCAGCCGTTCATCCGGGACTACAGAGGAAAAACTGTTTTTT.